A selection of T cell receptor beta chains follows, all from one sample in a study of Graves' ophthalmopathy and Graves' hyperthyroidism. TCRdb re-derived calls from the multiplex PCR reads in MiXCR, one entry per CDR3 protein. The data contain some 400,000 distinct CDR3 sequences, approximately 16% of them seen just once; the ten biggest clones take up roughly 1.5%. The source material was peripheral blood. These TCRs come from a woman aged 18-35 years with Graves' ophthalmopathy. Each CDR3 is given with its conserved first and last residue. A D gene is named only where the DNA matches it firmly. The size field is filled for only some rows; it gives once, few, many or a size class.

D	length	J	V	size	DNA	CDR3
TRBD1	13	TRBJ1-2	TRBV6-5	many	TGTGCCAGCAGCCCTAGACAGGGTCTCGGCTACACCTTC	CASSPRQGLGYTF
TRBD1	14	TRBJ1-2	TRBV6-5	many	TGTGCCAGCAGTTCCTGGGACAGGGTCTATGGCTACACCTTC	CASSSWDRVYGYTF
.	14	TRBJ1-1	TRBV18	few	TGTGCCAGCTCTCCTCGACACCCGAACACTGAAGCTTTCTTT	CASSPRHPNTEAFF
TRBD1	15	TRBJ2-2	TRBV6-1	.	TGTGCCAGCACCCCCCGCAGGGGGCTAAACGGGGAGCTGTTTTTT	CASTPRRGLNGELFF
TRBD1	15	TRBJ1-5	TRBV4-1	many	TGCGCCAGCACCCCACAGGGGGCAGGTAGTCAGCCCCAGCATTTT	CASTPQGAGSQPQHF
.	17	TRBJ1-1	TRBV7-6	many	TGTGCCAGCAGCTTAGGCGGGCGGAGAATGCGTTACACTGAAGCTTTCTTT	CASSLGGRRMRYTEAFF
TRBD1	18	TRBJ1-2	TRBV7-8	many	TGTGCCAGCAGTCAAAAGGGGACAGGGTTCAGATTTAACTATGGCTACACCTTC	CASSQKGTGFRFNYGYTF
.	13	TRBJ1-5	TRBV20-1	many	TGCAGTGCTCAGGGGTCGCTTAATCAGCCCCAGCATTTT	CSAQGSLNQPQHF
TRBD1	16	TRBJ2-7	TRBV24-1	many	TGTGCCACCAGTGACGCTTCCGGGACAGGGACCTACGAGCAGTACTTC	CATSDASGTGTYEQYF
TRBD1	19	TRBJ2-7	TRBV28	.	TGTGCCAGCAGTGATCAACTAAACTCCGGGACAGGGGGCATTTACGAGCAGTACTTC	CASSDQLNSGTGGIYEQYF
.	13	TRBJ1-1	TRBV6-5	.	TGTGCCAGCAGTTACTCGTCATGGTCGGGGGCTTTCTTT	CASSYSSWSGAFF
.	13	TRBJ2-5	TRBV29-1	many	TGCAGCGTCCAAACCGGGTTACAAGAGACCCAGTACTTC	CSVQTGLQETQYF
TRBD2	18	TRBJ2-2	TRBV6-2/TRBV6-3	.	TGTGCCAGCAGTCCCGGGACTAGCGGGAGGTTTGACACCGGGGAGCTGTTTTTT	CASSPGTSGRFDTGELFF
TRBD2	15	TRBJ2-5	TRBV2	.	TGTGCCAGCAGTGAAGACCTAGCGGGTCAAGAGACCCAGTACTTC	CASSEDLAGQETQYF
TRBD1	15	TRBJ1-1	TRBV18	many	TGTGCCAGCTCACGTACAGGGGGGATGCTCACTGAAGCTTTCTTT	CASSRTGGMLTEAFF
TRBD2	16	TRBJ2-5	TRBV7-2	many	TGTGCCAGCAAGAAGCGGGGGGGCCCGGATCAAGAGACCCAGTACTTC	CASKKRGGPDQETQYF
.	12	TRBJ2-7	TRBV10-3	many	TGTGCCATCAGCACGTTGGCCGACGAGCAGTACTTC	CAISTLADEQYF
TRBD1	15	TRBJ2-7	TRBV12-3/TRBV12-4	.	TGTGCCAGCAGTTCCCATTCCGGGACAGCGGAAGAGCAGTACTTC	CASSSHSGTAEEQYF
TRBD1	15	TRBJ1-6	TRBV5-1	.	TGCGCCAGCAGCTTGGGACAGGGGTTGGGTTCACCCCTCCACTTT	CASSLGQGLGSPLHF
TRBD1	16	TRBJ1-6	TRBV28	many	TGTGCCAGCAGTCCAGGGGACAGGGTTGTGGCATCACCCCTCCACTTT	CASSPGDRVVASPLHF
TRBD1	14	TRBJ1-1	TRBV6-5	.	TGTGCCAGCAGTTCAAACAGGGGGCTTGCTGAAGCTTTCTTT	CASSSNRGLAEAFF
.	18	TRBJ1-1	TRBV12-3/TRBV12-4	.	TGTGCCAGCAGTTACACCAGAGGGGGGCTGGGTGGGTACACTGAAGCTTTCTTT	CASSYTRGGLGGYTEAFF
TRBD2	16	TRBJ2-7	TRBV10-3	many	TGTGCCATCAGTGAGCCGGGACTAGCGAGCCCTCACGAGCAGTACTTC	CAISEPGLASPHEQYF
.	12	TRBJ2-1	TRBV6-1	many	TGTGCCAGCAGTGAAGCGCGGGGTGAGCAGTTCTTC	CASSEARGEQFF
.	11	TRBJ1-1	TRBV29-1	many	TGCAGCGCGCGACAGTTAGGGAAAGCTTTCTTT	CSARQLGKAFF
.	14	TRBJ1-2	TRBV28	many	TGTGCCAGCAGTCCCCGTCTCCGTGCCTATGGCTACACCTTC	CASSPRLRAYGYTF
.	14	TRBJ2-7	TRBV2	many	TGTGCCAGCAGAGGGACGGAGCTAACCTACGAGCAGTACTTC	CASRGTELTYEQYF
.	14	TRBJ1-5	TRBV19	many	TGTGCCAGTAGGGACCTCAGCAGGAATCAGCCCCAGCATTTT	CASRDLSRNQPQHF
.	17	TRBJ2-7	TRBV7-7	many	TGTGCTAGCAGCCCTGGCCCGACCGAAGAGATCCTAATTGAGCAGTACTTC	CASSPGPTEEILIEQYF
.	14	TRBJ2-7	TRBV5-1	many	TGCGCCAGCAGCTTGGGGTCAGGGTTCTACGAGCAGTACTTC	CASSLGSGFYEQYF
.	14	TRBJ1-1	TRBV6-1	many	TGTGCCAGCAGTGCGCAGGGCGGGAACACTGAAGCTTTCTTT	CASSAQGGNTEAFF
.	12	TRBJ2-1	TRBV5-6	many	TGTGCCAGCCTTTCCGGTGGGGATGAGCAGTTCTTC	CASLSGGDEQFF
TRBD1	14	TRBJ1-1	TRBV5-1	many	TGCGCCAGCAGCTCTCAGGGGGCAGCCACTGAAGCTTTCTTT	CASSSQGAATEAFF
.	16	TRBJ1-1	TRBV6-5	many	TGTGCCAGCAGTTACCCCGACGCAGGGCAGTACACTGAAGCTTTCTTT	CASSYPDAGQYTEAFF
.	15	TRBJ1-2	TRBV14	.	TGTGCCAGCAGCCTGCTCCCGACAGGTCACTATGGCTACACCTTC	CASSLLPTGHYGYTF
.	14	TRBJ1-5	TRBV28	many	TGTGCCAGCAGTGACGGCCGGGGGGGGGAGCCCCAGCATTTT	CASSDGRGGEPQHF
TRBD1	14	TRBJ1-5	TRBV2	many	TGTGCCAGCAAGGGGACAGGAGCCAATCAGCCCCAGCATTTT	CASKGTGANQPQHF
.	17	TRBJ2-2	TRBV28	many	TGTGCCAGCAGTTCCCATCAGGGGTTGAGCGGCACCGGGGAGCTGTTTTTT	CASSSHQGLSGTGELFF
.	16	TRBJ2-5	TRBV6-2/TRBV6-3	many	TGTGCCAGCAGTTACAGGCATACAGGTTCCGGGCGGACCCAGTACTTC	CASSYRHTGSGRTQYF
.	14	TRBJ2-2	TRBV10-3	many	TGTGCCCTCTCGGAACAGTCCAACACCGGGGAGCTGTTTTTT	CALSEQSNTGELFF
TRBD2	15	TRBJ2-7	TRBV5-1	.	TGCGCCAGCAGCGTACCACTAGCGGGAGGTTCCGAGCAGTACTTC	CASSVPLAGGSEQYF
.	13	TRBJ1-5	TRBV28	many	TGTGCCAGCAAACCCATGGGGGATCAGCCCCAGCATTTT	CASKPMGDQPQHF
TRBD2	16	TRBJ2-7	TRBV28	many	TGTGCCAGCAGCCCAAGAACTAGCGGGGGGAGGTTCGAGCAGTACTTC	CASSPRTSGGRFEQYF
.	14	TRBJ2-7	TRBV6-1	many	TGTGCCAGCAGTCAAACAGGGACCCCCTACGAGCAGTACTTC	CASSQTGTPYEQYF
.	16	TRBJ2-7	TRBV9	few	TGTGCCAGCAGCGTAGGGGGATTCAGGAGCTCCTACGAGCAGTACTTC	CASSVGGFRSSYEQYF
TRBD2	19	TRBJ2-4	TRBV28	many	TGTGCCAGCAGGTCGACTAGCGGGAGGGGAATTGGGACCAAAAACATTCAGTACTTC	CASRSTSGRGIGTKNIQYF
.	16	TRBJ1-1	TRBV20-1	many	TGCAGTGCTGGAGGGGTCCCAGGGAGGGAGGACACTGAAGCTTTCTTT	CSAGGVPGREDTEAFF
TRBD1	15	TRBJ2-5	TRBV20-1	.	TGCAGTGCTAGAAGGGGGGACAGGGAACAAGAGACCCAGTACTTC	CSARRGDREQETQYF
.	13	TRBJ1-5	TRBV18	many	TGTGCCAGCTCACCGCATAGCAATCGGCCCCAGCATTTT	CASSPHSNRPQHF
TRBD1	14	TRBJ2-7	TRBV6-1	many	TGTGCCAGCACCCCCCGGGACAGAGCTTACGAGCAGTACTTC	CASTPRDRAYEQYF
.	13	TRBJ1-3	TRBV20-1	.	TGCAGTGCTAGGCCCTATGATGGAAACACCATATATTTT	CSARPYDGNTIYF
.	14	TRBJ2-7	TRBV7-2	many	TGTGCCAGCAGCTTAACCGACAGTTTCTACGAGCAGTACTTC	CASSLTDSFYEQYF
TRBD1	15	TRBJ1-1	TRBV6-2/TRBV6-3	few	TGTGCCAGCAGTTACTGGGGACAGGGGAACACTGAAGCTTTCTTT	CASSYWGQGNTEAFF